A single sample gave rise to the 14 T cell receptor beta chains below, sequenced in a study of OX40 agonist ivuxolimab in advanced cancers. Clones were sequenced by immunoSEQ multiplex PCR, and TCRdb holds only the in-frame ones, with some missing. Altogether some 81,000 clones are present, more than 70% being singletons, with the ten largest covering 0.76%. The specimen comprised CD4+ or CD8+ T cells sorted from blood, sampled in a trial of the OX40 agonist ivuxolimab. Receptors originate from an adult with an advanced solid tumor such as melanoma, head and neck, liver or kidney cancer.

This chain connects TRBV28 to TRBJ2-3; D perhaps matches TRBD1 (6 bases). The CDR3 has 14 amino acids. Germline V gene sequence: CDR1 MDHEN, CDR2 SYDVKM. The V gene lost 6 bases and the J gene lost 4 bases, with 14 bases spanning the gap. The CDR3, as DNA: TGTGCCAGCAGCCACGGGACACTCCCAGATACGCAGTATTTT. Its protein product is CASSHGTLPDTQYF.

In DNA, the CDR3 is TGTGCCAGCAGTGAAATGAAGGGGGTCGGCTACGAGCAGTACTTC. Amino acids: CASSEMKGVGYEQYF. The rearrangement links TRBV6-1 to TRBJ2-7, with D tentatively TRBD1 (6 bases). The CDR3 runs to 15 residues. Germline CDR1 reads MNHNS; CDR2 reads SASEGT. Trimming pared 2 bases from V and 3 bases from J, leaving 14 bases between.

The chain has TRBV7-8 and TRBJ2-1; D uncertain. V was shortened by 5 bases and J by 0 bases, with 8 bases between the two germline ends. Germline V gene sequence: CDR1 SGHVS, CDR2 FQNEAQ. The CDR3 contains 14 residues. The CDR3 loop is CASSLTSSYNEQFF. The CDR3, as DNA: TGTGCCAGCAGCCTTACCTCCTCCTACAATGAGCAGTTCTTC.

The chain joins TRBV6-5 to TRBJ2-5; no firm D call. Between the trimmed V and J ends, which lost 3 bases and 2 bases, there was a span of 10 bases. The CDR3 runs to 14 residues. The germline V gene encodes CDR1 MNHEY and CDR2 SVGAGI. CDR3 sequence: CASSYRAGQETQYF. In nucleotides, the CDR3 is TGTGCCAGCAGTTATAGGGCCGGGCAAGAGACCCAGTACTTC.

The chain uses TRBV7-8 and TRBJ1-4, with unresolved D. The CDR3 consists of 17 residues. Trimming stripped 0 bases from V and 3 bases from J, with 14 bases between. Germline lookup yields CDR1 SGHVS and CDR2 FQNEAQ. The CDR3 nucleotides read TGTGCCAGCAGCTTAGCCTGGTCCGGGTCCCCTAATGAAAAACTGTTTTTT. This gives the protein CASSLAWSGSPNEKLFF. The variable domain in full, completed from reference TRBV7-8 and TRBJ1-4, reads GAGVSQSPRYKVAKRGQDVALRCDPISGHVSLFWYQQALGQGPEFLTYFQNEAQLDKSGLPSDRFFAERPEGSVSTLKIQRTQQEDSAVYLCASSLAWSGSPNEKLFFGSGTQLSVL.

The chain uses TRBV11-2 and TRBJ2-7, with 12 bases that match TRBD2. V was pared by 7 bases and J by 1 base, with 5 bases of the junction left unmatched. Germline V gene data show CDR1 as SGHAT and CDR2 as FQNNGV. The CDR3 extends over 15 amino acids. The chain's CDR3 is CASTTGLAGSYEQYF. DNA of the CDR3: TGTGCCAGCACGACCGGACTAGCGGGGTCCTACGAGCAGTACTTC.

The CDR3 DNA is TGCGCCAGCAGCTTTCCGGCCCCGGAGCAGTTCTTC. Protein sequence: CASSFPAPEQFF. The chain carries TRBV5-1 and TRBJ2-1, with D uncertain. The germline V and J ends were trimmed by 2 bases and 10 bases, with 10 bases remaining between them. The CDR3 extends over 12 amino acids. Germline V gene lookup returns CDR1 SGHRS and CDR2 YFSETQ.

Turning to this clone: Other DNA sequences in the sample encode the same CDR3. The chain joins TRBV19 to TRBJ2-6, with D unresolved. This CDR3 region has 15 residues. V lost 1 base and J 0 bases, leaving 4 bases between the germline ends. The germline gives CDR1 LNHDA, CDR2 SQIVND (reference sequence). The CDR3 DNA reads TGTGCCAGTAGTATAGGAGGCTCTGGGGCCAACGTCCTGACTTTC. This translates into CASSIGGSGANVLTF.

V and J are TRBV7-2 and TRBJ2-1; 7 positions agree with TRBD1. The CDR3 contains 13 residues. CDR1 and CDR2 (germline): SGHTA, FQGNSA. V gave up 5 bases and J gave up 15 bases; unmatched junction bases: 13. This CDR3 is CASSQSDRDPWFF. DNA of the CDR3: TGTGCCAGCAGCCAAAGCGACAGGGACCCCTGGTTCTTC. Based on the CDR3 plus reference TRBV7-2 and TRBJ2-1, the full variable domain is GAGVSQSPSNKVTEKGKDVELRCDPISGHTALYWYRQSLGQGLEFLIYFQGNSAPDKSGLPSDRFSAERTGGSVSTLTIQRTQQEDSAVYLCASSQSDRDPWFFGPGTRLTVL.

This rearrangement joins TRBV5-4 to TRBJ2-7; TRBD2 agrees at 9 bases. The CDR3 has 14 amino acids. Looked up from germline, CDR1 is SGHNT and CDR2 is YYREEE (reference sequence). J gave up 4 bases and V 4 bases, and 6 bases lay outside the gene matches. CDR3 loop: CASSLSGRRYEQYF. The CDR3, as DNA: TGTGCCAGCAGCCTTAGCGGGAGACGATACGAGCAGTACTTC. Full variable domain (remainder filled in from reference TRBV5-4 and TRBJ2-7): ETGVTQSPTHLIKTRGQQVTLRCSSQSGHNTVSWYQQALGQGPQFIFQYYREEENGRGNFPPRFSGLQFPNYSSELNVNALELDDSALYLCASSLSGRRYEQYFGPGTRLTVT.

V usage is TRBV6-5 and J usage is TRBJ1-6, with D perhaps TRBD1 (5 bases). Germline CDR1 and CDR2: MNHEY and SVGAGI. V dropped 2 bases and J dropped 7 bases, with 12 bases sitting between them. CDR3 size: 15 residues. CDR3 loop: CASSYRREYNSPLHF. The CDR3 nucleotides are TGTGCCAGCAGTTACCGCAGGGAATACAATTCACCCCTCCACTTT.

The CDR3 nucleotides are TGTGCCAGCAGCTTCGACAGCTTCAAGTATGGCTACACCTTC. Its translation: CASSFDSFKYGYTF. The V gene is TRBV7-2, the J gene TRBJ1-2; a weak D match, TRBD1 (5 bases). The V end was cut by 3 bases, the J end by 5 bases, with 13 bases between. Germline loops: CDR1 SGHTA, CDR2 FQGNSA. The CDR3 sequence is 14 residues long.

The chain has TRBV19 and TRBJ1-1; a possible D gene is TRBD1 (6 bases). Germline loops: CDR1 LNHDA, CDR2 SQIVND (reference sequence). This CDR3 has 15 residues. V was clipped by 5 bases and J by 6 bases, with 19 bases between them. Written as DNA, the CDR3 is TGTGCCAGTAGTCTTCCACAGGGTAGGGTCGCTGAAGCTTTCTTT. This sequence encodes CASSLPQGRVAEAFF.

The V call is TRBV30, the J call TRBJ2-7; D is ambiguous. This CDR3 is 12 amino acids long. The germline V and J ends were trimmed by 2 bases and 6 bases, with 11 bases remaining between them. Germline-derived CDR1 and CDR2 are GTSNPN and SVGIG (reference sequence). Here the CDR3 reads CAWSPLPGEQYF. The CDR3 DNA reads as TGTGCCTGGAGTCCCCTCCCAGGCGAGCAGTACTTC.